The clone carrying this T cell receptor beta chain was detected a few times. This specimen comes from a study of CD8 T cells in ankylosing spondylitis. V was pared by 0 bases and J by 7 bases, with 16 bases between. This CDR3 comprises 16 residues. Looked up from germline, CDR1 is SGDLS and CDR2 is YYNGEE. Each CDR3 protein is one row after TCRdb ran MiXCR on the 5' RACE reads. This table has about 110,000 distinct CDR3 sequences, 24% appearing once. The sample consisted of synovial fluid, either unsorted or a sorted T cell fraction (not recorded which). The chain carries TRBV9 and TRBJ2-2; no definite D call. This clonotype was obtained from a male donor with ankylosing spondylitis. The CDR3 nucleotides read TGTGCCAGCAGCGTAGAAGTCGAAACATTCGGCGGGGAGCTGTTTTTT. It encodes CASSVEVETFGGELFF.